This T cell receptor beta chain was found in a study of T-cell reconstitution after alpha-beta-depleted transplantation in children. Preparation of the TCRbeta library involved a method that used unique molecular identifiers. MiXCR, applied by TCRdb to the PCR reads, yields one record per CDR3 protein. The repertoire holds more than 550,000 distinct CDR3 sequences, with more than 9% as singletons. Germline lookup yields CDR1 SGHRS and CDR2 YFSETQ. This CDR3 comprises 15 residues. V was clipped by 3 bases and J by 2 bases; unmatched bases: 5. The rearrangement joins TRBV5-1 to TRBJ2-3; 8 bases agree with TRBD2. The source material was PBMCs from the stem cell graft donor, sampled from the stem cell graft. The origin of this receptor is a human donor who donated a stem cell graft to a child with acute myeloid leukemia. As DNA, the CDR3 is TGCGCCAGCAGCTGGGGTAGCGGGACCACAGATACGCAGTATTTT. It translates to CASSWGSGTTDTQYF.